One sample yielded the 2 T cell receptor beta chains listed below, sequenced in a study of blood T cell repertoires in COVID-19. Assay used: immunoSEQ multiplex PCR; TCRdb lists only in-frame clones, some missing. The table has some 400,000 clones, almost 90% seen once; the top ten hold 6.5%. Sequences were obtained from peripheral blood. These TCRs come from a man aged 18-30 years with active or convalescent COVID-19.

V gene TRBV7-8 combines with J gene TRBJ1-6; a possible D gene is TRBD1 (5 bases). The V end was cut by 2 bases, the J end by 7 bases, with 9 bases between. The V gene's germline CDR1 is SGHVS and CDR2 FQNEAQ. CDR3 size: 14 residues. CDR3: CASSLSRGNSPLHF. The CDR3, as DNA: TGTGCCAGCAGCTTATCAAGGGGCAATTCACCCCTCCACTTT. Full variable domain (remainder filled in from reference TRBV7-8 and TRBJ1-6): GAGVSQSPRYKVAKRGQDVALRCDPISGHVSLFWYQQALGQGPEFLTYFQNEAQLDKSGLPSDRFFAERPEGSVSTLKIQRTQQEDSAVYLCASSLSRGNSPLHFGNGTRLTVT.

In this sample, this clone turned up a few times. This chain joins TRBV11-2 and TRBJ2-7; weak D call: TRBD1 (5 bases). Looked up from germline, CDR1 is SGHAT and CDR2 is FQNNGV. Between the trimmed V and J ends, which lost 1 base and 1 base, there was a span of 5 bases. This CDR3 is 13 amino acids long. This chain's CDR3 is CASSLGQSYEQYF. The CDR3 nucleotides read TGTGCCAGCAGCTTAGGACAGTCCTACGAGCAGTACTTC.